The 7 T cell receptor beta chains presented below share a single source sample, sequenced in a study of PD-L1 blockade in urothelial cancer. Produced via immunoSEQ multiplex PCR; TCRdb's table is partial and in-frame only. The table has around 30,000 clones, around four fifths seen once. The time point: peripheral blood 6 weeks after treatment start. The sample in question was PBMCs, obtained around atezolizumab (anti-PD-L1) treatment. The receptors shown here come from a man in his 70s with urothelial cancer.

The chain is built from TRBV28 and TRBJ1-5, with D possibly TRBD1 on 5 matching bases. CDR3 length equals 17 residues. Germline CDR1 is MDHEN and CDR2 is SYDVKM. V was shortened by 4 bases and J by 1 base, with 17 bases between the two germline ends. The CDR3 here is CASSWARGSESNQPQHF. The CDR3, as DNA: TGTGCCAGCAGTTGGGCCCGGGGGTCGGAGAGCAATCAGCCCCAGCATTTT.

The chain uses TRBV6-1 and TRBJ2-2; 10 positions match TRBD1. V trimming: 0 bases; J trimming: 0 bases; junction bases outside the gene matches: 4. The CDR3 has 18 amino acids. The germline V gene encodes CDR1 MNHNS and CDR2 SASEGT. CDR3: CASSEALGQGANTGELFF. The CDR3 DNA follows: TGTGCCAGCAGTGAAGCCCTTGGACAGGGGGCGAACACCGGGGAGCTGTTTTTT.

This chain uses TRBV18 with TRBJ2-3, with 9 bases matching TRBD1. The junction had 5 bases not matched to a gene; V was cut back by 4 bases and J by 6 bases. The length of the CDR3 is 14 residues. Germline assignment: CDR1 KGHSH and CDR2 LQKENI. The CDR3 nucleotides read TGTGCCAGCTCACTAGGACAGGGGCTGGATACGCAGTATTTT. Translating gives CASSLGQGLDTQYF.

The genes are TRBV5-1 and TRBJ1-4, with 9 nucleotides matching TRBD1. The CDR3 runs to 14 residues. CDR1 and CDR2 (germline): SGHRS, YFSETQ. The V and J ends lost 5 bases and 2 bases, in that order; junction bases with no gene match: 1. The CDR3 spells CASRGTGTNEKLFF. CDR3 DNA sequence: TGCGCCAGCAGGGGGACAGGGACTAATGAAAAACTGTTTTTT. The whole variable domain, filled in from reference TRBV5-1 and TRBJ1-4, reads KAGVTQTPRYLIKTRGQQVTLSCSPISGHRSVSWYQQTPGQGLQFLFEYFSETQRNKGNFPGRFSGRQFSNSRSEMNVSTLELGDSALYLCASRGTGTNEKLFFGSGTQLSVL.

The chain combines TRBV10-3 with TRBJ1-5; 7 bases are shared with TRBD1. Germline lookup yields CDR1 ENHRY and CDR2 SYGVKD. J lost 6 bases, V lost 6 bases, and 5 bases had no gene match. This CDR3 has 13 residues. CDR3 protein: CAIRGTVLQPQHF. CDR3 DNA sequence: TGTGCCATCAGGGGGACAGTCCTTCAGCCCCAGCATTTT.

The rearrangement uses TRBV11-2 and TRBJ1-1, with a tentative D call TRBD1 (6 bases). The V end lost 0 bases, the J end lost 1 base, and 12 bases lay between the germline ends. Germline-derived CDR1 and CDR2 are SGHAT and FQNNGV. This CDR3 contains 16 residues. This CDR3 reads CASSLDWLGQNTEAFF. The CDR3, as DNA: TGTGCCAGCAGCTTAGATTGGTTGGGACAGAACACTGAAGCTTTCTTT.

J is TRBJ2-1 and V is TRBV10-3; the match to TRBD2 covers 13 bases. Looked up from germline, CDR1 is ENHRY and CDR2 is SYGVKD. The CDR3 sequence is 18 residues long. With V trimmed by 3 bases and J by 5 bases, 10 bases remained unmatched. DNA of the CDR3: TGTGCCATCAGTGAAGGAACTAGCGGGAGGGGAGCCAACAATGAGCAGTTCTTC. Protein sequence: CAISEGTSGRGANNEQFF.